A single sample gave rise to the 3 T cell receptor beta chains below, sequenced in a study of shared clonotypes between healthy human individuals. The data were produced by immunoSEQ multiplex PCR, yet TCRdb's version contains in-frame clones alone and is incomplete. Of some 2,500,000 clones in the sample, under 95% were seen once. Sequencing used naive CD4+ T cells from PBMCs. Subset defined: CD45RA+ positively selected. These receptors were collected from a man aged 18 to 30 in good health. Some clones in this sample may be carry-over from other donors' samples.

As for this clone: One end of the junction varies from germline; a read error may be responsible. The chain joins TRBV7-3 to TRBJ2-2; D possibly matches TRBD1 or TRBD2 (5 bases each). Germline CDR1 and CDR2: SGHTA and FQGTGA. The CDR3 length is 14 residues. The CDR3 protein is CASTLTRGGGELFF. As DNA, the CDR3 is TGTGCCAGCACCTTAACCCGGGGCGGAGGGGAGCTGTTTTTT.

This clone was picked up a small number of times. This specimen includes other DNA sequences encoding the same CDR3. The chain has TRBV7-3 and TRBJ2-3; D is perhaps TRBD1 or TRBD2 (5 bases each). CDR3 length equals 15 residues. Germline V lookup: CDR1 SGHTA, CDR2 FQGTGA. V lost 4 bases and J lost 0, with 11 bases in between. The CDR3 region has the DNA TGTGCCAGCAGCTCCCTCGGGGCTAGCACAGATACGCAGTATTTT. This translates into CASSSLGASTDTQYF.

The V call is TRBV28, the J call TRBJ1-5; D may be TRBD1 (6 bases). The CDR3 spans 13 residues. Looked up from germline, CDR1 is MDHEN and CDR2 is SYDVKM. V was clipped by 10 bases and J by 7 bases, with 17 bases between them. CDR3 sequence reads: CATARGAQQPQHF. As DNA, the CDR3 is TGTGCCACCGCCAGGGGAGCGCAGCAGCCCCAGCATTTT. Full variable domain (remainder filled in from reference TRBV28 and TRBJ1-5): DVKVTQSSRYLVKRTGEKVFLECVQDMDHENMFWYRQDPGLGLRLIYFSYDVKMKEKGDIPEGYSVSREKKERFSLILESASTNQTSMYLCATARGAQQPQHFGDGTRLSIL.